A single sample gave rise to the 3 T cell receptor beta chains below, sequenced in a study of early T cells in non-severe SARS-CoV-2 infection (dated by TCRdb to the early 2020s). Library preparation employed 5' RACE. Sequencing relied on a NextSeq 500. TCRdb handled the public reads itself, with Q25 trimming in fastp and clone calling in MiXCR, and kept productive beta chains. Records with the same CDR3 protein are collapsed into one entry carrying the most frequent genes and DNA. A total of 55,000 or so distinct CDR3 sequences appear in this sample, 6.6% of them only once. The ten top clones hold more than 5% of the sample. Specimen: whole blood, collected at baseline. The receptors were sampled from an adult who was a healthcare worker with PCR-confirmed SARS-CoV-2 infection or an uninfected control (not recorded which).

This clonotype was recorded many times. The CDR3 region has the DNA TGTGCCAGCAGTTACTCAGGGGGAGTGGAAGCTTTCTTT. Residues: CASSYSGGVEAFF. The rearrangement links TRBV6-5 to TRBJ1-1, with D possibly TRBD1 on 6 matching bases. Germline CDR1 is MNHEY and CDR2 is SVGAGI. CDR3 length: 13 amino acids. Trimming stripped 0 bases from V and 8 bases from J, with 10 bases between.

Only a few counts were recorded for this clonotype. The rearrangement joins TRBV28 to TRBJ2-7; 8 nucleotides align to TRBD1. Trimming took 5 bases from V and 2 from J; bases not matched to a gene: 8. This CDR3 contains 15 residues. Per the germline V gene, CDR1 is MDHEN and CDR2 is SYDVKM. The CDR3 loop is CASSPSGTGAYEQYF. In nucleotides, the CDR3 is TGTGCCAGCAGTCCATCGGGGACAGGCGCCTACGAGCAGTACTTC.

This clonotype was detected ten times or more. The chain uses TRBV29-1 and TRBJ2-4, with D perhaps matching TRBD1 (5 bases). The germline V and J ends were trimmed by 5 bases and 9 bases, with 8 bases remaining between them. This CDR3 contains 10 residues. The germline V gene encodes CDR1 SQVTM and CDR2 ANQGSEA. CDR3 protein: CSVHQGIQYF. The CDR3 DNA reads TGCAGCGTTCACCAGGGCATTCAGTACTTC.